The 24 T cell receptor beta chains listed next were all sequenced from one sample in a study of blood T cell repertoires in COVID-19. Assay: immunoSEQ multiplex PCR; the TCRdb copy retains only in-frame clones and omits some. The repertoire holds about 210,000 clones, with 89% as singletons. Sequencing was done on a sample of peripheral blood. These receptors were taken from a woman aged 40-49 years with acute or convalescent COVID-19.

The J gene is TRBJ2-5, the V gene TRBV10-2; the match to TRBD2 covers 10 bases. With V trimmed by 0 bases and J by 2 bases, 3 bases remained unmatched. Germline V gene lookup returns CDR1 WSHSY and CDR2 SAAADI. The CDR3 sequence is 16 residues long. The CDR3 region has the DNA TGCGCCAGCAGTGAGTCGGGTAGCGGGGGGCAAGAGACCCAGTACTTC. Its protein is CASSESGSGGQETQYF.

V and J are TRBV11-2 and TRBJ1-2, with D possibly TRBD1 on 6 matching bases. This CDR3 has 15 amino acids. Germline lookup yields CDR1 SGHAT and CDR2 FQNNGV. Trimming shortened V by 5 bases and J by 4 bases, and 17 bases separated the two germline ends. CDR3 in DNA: TGTGCCAGCAGCCCCCTGGACAGAGTCCCCTATGGCTACACCTTC. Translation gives CASSPLDRVPYGYTF.

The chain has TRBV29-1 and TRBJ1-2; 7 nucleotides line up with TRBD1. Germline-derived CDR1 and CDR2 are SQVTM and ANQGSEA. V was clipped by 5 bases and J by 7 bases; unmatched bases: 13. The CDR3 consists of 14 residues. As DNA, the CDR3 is TGCAGCGTTTCGGTGGGGGCGCAGGGGGGTGGCTACACCTTC. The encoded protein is CSVSVGAQGGGYTF. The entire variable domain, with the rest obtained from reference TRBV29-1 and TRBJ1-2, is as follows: SAVISQKPSRDICQRGTSLTIQCQVDSQVTMMFWYRQQPGQSLTLIATANQGSEATYESGFVIDKFPISRPNLTFSTLTVSNMSPEDSSIYLCSVSVGAQGGGYTFGSGTRLTVV.

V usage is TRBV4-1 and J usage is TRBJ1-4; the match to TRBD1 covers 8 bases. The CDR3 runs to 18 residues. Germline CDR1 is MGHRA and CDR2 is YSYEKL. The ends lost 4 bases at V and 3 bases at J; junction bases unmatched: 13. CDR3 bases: TGCGCCAGCAGCCCTCAATCGGGCAGGGGGCCGTCTAATGAAAAACTGTTTTTT. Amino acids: CASSPQSGRGPSNEKLFF.

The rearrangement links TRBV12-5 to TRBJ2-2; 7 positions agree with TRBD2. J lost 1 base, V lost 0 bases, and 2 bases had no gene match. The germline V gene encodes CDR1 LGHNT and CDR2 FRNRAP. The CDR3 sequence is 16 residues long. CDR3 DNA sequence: TGTGCTAGTGGTTTGGTACCGGGGGGGAACACCGGGGAGCTGTTTTTT. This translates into CASGLVPGGNTGELFF.

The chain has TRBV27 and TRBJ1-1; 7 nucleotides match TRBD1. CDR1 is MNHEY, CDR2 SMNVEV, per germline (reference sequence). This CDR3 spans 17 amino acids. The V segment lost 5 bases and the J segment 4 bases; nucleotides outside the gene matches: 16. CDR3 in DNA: TGTGCCAGCAGTCCGGGGGCGCAGGGGGGTCCGGGCACTGAAGCTTTCTTT. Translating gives CASSPGAQGGPGTEAFF.

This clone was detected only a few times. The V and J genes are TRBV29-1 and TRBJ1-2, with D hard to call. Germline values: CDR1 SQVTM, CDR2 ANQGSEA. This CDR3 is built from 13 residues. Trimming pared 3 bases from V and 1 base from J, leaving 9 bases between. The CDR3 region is CSVDDTLNYGYTF. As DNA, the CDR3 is TGCAGCGTTGATGACACTCTTAACTATGGCTACACCTTC. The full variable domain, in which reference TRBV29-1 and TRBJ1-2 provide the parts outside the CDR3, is SAVISQKPSRDICQRGTSLTIQCQVDSQVTMMFWYRQQPGQSLTLIATANQGSEATYESGFVIDKFPISRPNLTFSTLTVSNMSPEDSSIYLCSVDDTLNYGYTFGSGTRLTVV.

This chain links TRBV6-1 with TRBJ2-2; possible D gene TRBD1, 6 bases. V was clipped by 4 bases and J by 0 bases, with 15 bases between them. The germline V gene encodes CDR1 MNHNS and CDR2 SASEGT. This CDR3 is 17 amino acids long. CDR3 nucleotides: TGTGCCAGCAGTGTTTTGCAGGGGTACACGAACACCGGGGAGCTGTTTTTT. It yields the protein CASSVLQGYTNTGELFF.

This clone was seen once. CDR3 DNA: TGTGCCAGCAGCGTCCGGTTCGGGGGGCAAGTAGATACGCAGTATTTT. Translating gives CASSVRFGGQVDTQYF. This chain links TRBV9 with TRBJ2-3; tentative D call: TRBD2 (7 bases). This CDR3 contains 16 residues. V lost 2 bases, J lost 5 bases, and 18 bases lay in between. CDR1 is SGDLS and CDR2 is YYNGEE in the germline V gene.

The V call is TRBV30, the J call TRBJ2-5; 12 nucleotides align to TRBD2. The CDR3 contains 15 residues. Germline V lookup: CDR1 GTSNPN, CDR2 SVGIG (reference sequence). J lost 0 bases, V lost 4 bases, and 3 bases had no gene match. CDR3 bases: TGTGCCTGGACCGGACTAGCGGGGTACCAAGAGACCCAGTACTTC. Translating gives CAWTGLAGYQETQYF.

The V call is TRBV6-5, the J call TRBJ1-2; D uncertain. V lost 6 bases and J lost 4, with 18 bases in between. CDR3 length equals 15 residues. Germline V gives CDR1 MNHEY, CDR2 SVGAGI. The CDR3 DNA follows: TGTGCCAGCAGGGAGGACCACTCAGGTTTCTATGGCTACACCTTC. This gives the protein CASREDHSGFYGYTF.

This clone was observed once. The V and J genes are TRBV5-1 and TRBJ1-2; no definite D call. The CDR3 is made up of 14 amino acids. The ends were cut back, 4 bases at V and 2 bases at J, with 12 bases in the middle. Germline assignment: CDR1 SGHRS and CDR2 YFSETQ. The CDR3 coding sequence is TGCGCCAGCAGCCCGGAGGCCTTAAACTATGGCTACACCTTC. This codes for CASSPEALNYGYTF.

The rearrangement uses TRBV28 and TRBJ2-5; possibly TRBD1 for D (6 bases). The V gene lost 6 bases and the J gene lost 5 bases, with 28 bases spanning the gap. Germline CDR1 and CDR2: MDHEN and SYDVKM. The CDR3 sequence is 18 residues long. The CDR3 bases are TGTGCCAGCAGGCCTTGGCAGGGGTCTACCTTGGGGCAGGAGACCCAGTACTTC. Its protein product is CASRPWQGSTLGQETQYF.

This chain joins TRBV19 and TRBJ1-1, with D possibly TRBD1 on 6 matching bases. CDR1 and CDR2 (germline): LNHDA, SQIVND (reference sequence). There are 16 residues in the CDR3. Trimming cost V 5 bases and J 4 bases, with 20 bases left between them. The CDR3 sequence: CASSLHGGGGRTEAFF. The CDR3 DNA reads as TGTGCCAGTAGTCTTCACGGGGGCGGGGGGCGCACTGAAGCTTTCTTT.

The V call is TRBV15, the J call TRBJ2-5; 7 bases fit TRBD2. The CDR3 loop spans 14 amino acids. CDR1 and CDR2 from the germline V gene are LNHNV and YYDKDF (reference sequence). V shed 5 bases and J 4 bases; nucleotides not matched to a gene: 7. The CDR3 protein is CATSWGGAGETQYF. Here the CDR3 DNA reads TGTGCCACCAGCTGGGGAGGGGCCGGAGAGACCCAGTACTTC.

The CDR3 sequence: CASSPGQGNEKLFF. The CDR3 coding sequence is TGTGCCAGCTCACCGGGACAGGGAAATGAAAAACTGTTTTTT. The rearrangement uses TRBV18 and TRBJ1-4; TRBD1 matches at 9 bases. Germline V lookup: CDR1 KGHSH, CDR2 LQKENI. The CDR3 is made up of 14 amino acids. The trim removed 3 bases at V and 5 bases at J, leaving 1 base unmatched.

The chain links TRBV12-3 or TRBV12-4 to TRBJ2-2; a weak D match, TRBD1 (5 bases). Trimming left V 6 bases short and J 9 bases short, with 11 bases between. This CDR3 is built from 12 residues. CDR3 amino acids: CASSPTAWELFF. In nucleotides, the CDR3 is TGTGCCAGCAGCCCGACAGCCTGGGAGCTGTTTTTT.

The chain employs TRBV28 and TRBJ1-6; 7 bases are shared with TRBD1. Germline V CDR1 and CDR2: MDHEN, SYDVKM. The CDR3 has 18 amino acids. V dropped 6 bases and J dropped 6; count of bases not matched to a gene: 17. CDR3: CASSLGGARDSSNSPLHF. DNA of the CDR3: TGTGCCAGCAGCCTTGGTGGGGCTCGGGACAGTAGTAATTCACCCCTCCACTTT.

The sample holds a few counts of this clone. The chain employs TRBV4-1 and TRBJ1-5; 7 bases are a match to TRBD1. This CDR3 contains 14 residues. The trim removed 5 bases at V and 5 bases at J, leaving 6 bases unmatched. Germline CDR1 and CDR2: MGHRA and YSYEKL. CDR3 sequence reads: CASSDRAVDQPQHF. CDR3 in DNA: TGCGCCAGCAGCGACAGGGCAGTAGATCAGCCCCAGCATTTT.

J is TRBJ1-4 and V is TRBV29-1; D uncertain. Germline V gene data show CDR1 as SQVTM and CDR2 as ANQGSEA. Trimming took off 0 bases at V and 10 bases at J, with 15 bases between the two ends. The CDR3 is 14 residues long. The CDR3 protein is CSVEDRIRGGKLFF. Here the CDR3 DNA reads TGCAGCGTTGAAGATCGAATTCGAGGAGGAAAACTGTTTTTT.

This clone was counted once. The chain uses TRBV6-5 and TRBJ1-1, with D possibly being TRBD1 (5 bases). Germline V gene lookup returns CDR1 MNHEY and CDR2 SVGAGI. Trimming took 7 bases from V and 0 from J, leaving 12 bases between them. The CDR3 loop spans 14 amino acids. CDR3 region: CASTQGRMNTEAFF. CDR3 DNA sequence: TGTGCCAGCACGCAGGGTCGAATGAACACTGAAGCTTTCTTT.

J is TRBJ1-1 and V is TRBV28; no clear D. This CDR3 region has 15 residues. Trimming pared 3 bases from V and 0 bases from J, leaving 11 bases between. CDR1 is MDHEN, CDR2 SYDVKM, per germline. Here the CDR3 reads CASSLRETLNTEAFF. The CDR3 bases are TGTGCCAGCAGTTTGCGGGAGACACTGAACACTGAAGCTTTCTTT.

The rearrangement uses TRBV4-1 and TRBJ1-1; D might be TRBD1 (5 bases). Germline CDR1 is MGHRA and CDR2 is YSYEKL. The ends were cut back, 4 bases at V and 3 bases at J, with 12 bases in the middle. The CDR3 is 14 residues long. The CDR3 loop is CASSLGSRDTEAFF. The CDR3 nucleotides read TGCGCCAGCAGCCTCGGGTCCAGGGACACTGAAGCTTTCTTT.

CDR3 protein: CASSEGPINYGYTF. In DNA, the CDR3 is TGTGCCAGCAGTGAGGGCCCTATCAACTATGGCTACACCTTC. The rearrangement uses TRBV6-1 and TRBJ1-2; D is unresolved. The CDR3 runs 14 residues. CDR1 is MNHNS and CDR2 is SASEGT in the germline V gene. V was shortened by 3 bases and J by 2 bases, with 10 bases between the two germline ends.